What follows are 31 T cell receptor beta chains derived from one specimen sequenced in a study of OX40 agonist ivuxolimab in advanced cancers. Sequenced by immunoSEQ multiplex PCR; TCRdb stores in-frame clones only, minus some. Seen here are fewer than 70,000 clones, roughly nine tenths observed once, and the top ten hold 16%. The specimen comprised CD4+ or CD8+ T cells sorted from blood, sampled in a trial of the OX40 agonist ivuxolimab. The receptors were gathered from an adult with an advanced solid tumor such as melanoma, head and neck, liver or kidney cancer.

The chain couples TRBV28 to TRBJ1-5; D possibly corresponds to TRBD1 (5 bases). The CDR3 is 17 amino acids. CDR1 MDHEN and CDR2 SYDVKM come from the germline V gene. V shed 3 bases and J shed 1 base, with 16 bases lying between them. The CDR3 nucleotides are TGTGCCAGCAGTTTTAGGTTCTGGACATCGAGCAATCAGCCCCAGCATTTT. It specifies CASSFRFWTSSNQPQHF.

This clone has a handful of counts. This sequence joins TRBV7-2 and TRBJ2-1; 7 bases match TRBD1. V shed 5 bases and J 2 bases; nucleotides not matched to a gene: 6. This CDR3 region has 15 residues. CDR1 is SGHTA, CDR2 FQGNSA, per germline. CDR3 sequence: CASSPGTATYNEQFF. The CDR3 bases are TGTGCCAGCAGCCCCGGGACAGCAACCTACAATGAGCAGTTCTTC.

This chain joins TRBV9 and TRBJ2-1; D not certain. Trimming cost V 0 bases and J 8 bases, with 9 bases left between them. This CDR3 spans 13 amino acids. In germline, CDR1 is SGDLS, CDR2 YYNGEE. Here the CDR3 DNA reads TGTGCCAGCAGCGTAGAGGTGGTTCATGAGCAGTTCTTC. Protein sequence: CASSVEVVHEQFF. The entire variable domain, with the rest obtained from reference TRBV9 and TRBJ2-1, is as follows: DSGVTQTPKHLITATGQRVTLRCSPRSGDLSVYWYQQSLDQGLQFLIQYYNGEERAKGNILERFSAQQFPDLHSELNLSSLELGDSALYFCASSVEVVHEQFFGPGTRLTVL.

The DNA for the CDR3 is TGCGCCAGCAGCAACCGGGACAGCTCCTACGAGCAGTACTTC. Translated, it gives CASSNRDSSYEQYF. The J gene is TRBJ2-7, the V gene TRBV5-1; 7 nucleotides align to TRBD1. The germline V gene encodes CDR1 SGHRS and CDR2 YFSETQ. V was pared by 4 bases and J by 0 bases, with 4 bases of the junction left unmatched. CDR3 length: 14 amino acids.

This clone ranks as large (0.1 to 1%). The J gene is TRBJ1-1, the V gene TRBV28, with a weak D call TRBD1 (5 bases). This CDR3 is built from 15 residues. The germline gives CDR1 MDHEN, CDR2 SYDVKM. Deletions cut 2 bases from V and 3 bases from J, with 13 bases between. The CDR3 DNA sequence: TGTGCCAGCAGTTTACGGTGGGGAGGGGACACTGAAGCTTTCTTT. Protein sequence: CASSLRWGGDTEAFF.

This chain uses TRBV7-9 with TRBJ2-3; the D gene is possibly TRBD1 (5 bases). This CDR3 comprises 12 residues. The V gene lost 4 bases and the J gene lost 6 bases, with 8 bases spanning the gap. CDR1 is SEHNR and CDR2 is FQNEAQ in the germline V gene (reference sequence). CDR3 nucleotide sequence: TGTGCCAGCAGCTCCTACAGGGATACGCAGTATTTT. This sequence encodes CASSSYRDTQYF.

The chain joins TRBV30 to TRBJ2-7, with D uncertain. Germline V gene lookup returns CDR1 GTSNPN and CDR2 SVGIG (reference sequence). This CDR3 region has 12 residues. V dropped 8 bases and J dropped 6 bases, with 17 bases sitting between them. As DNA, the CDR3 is TGTGCCCATACGAGAGCTGGACGCGAGCAGTACTTC. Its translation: CAHTRAGREQYF.

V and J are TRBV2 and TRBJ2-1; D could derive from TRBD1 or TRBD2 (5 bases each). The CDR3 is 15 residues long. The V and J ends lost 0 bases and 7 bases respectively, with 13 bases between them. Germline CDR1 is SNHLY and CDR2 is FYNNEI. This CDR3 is CASSEALPGRNEQFF. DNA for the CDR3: TGTGCCAGCAGTGAAGCGCTTCCGGGGCGGAATGAGCAGTTCTTC.

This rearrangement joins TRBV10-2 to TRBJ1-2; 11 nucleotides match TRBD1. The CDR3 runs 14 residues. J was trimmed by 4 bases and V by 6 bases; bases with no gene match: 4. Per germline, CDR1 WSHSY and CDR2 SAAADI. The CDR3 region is CASRPGTGGYGYTF. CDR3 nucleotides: TGCGCCAGCAGGCCCGGGACAGGGGGCTATGGCTACACCTTC.

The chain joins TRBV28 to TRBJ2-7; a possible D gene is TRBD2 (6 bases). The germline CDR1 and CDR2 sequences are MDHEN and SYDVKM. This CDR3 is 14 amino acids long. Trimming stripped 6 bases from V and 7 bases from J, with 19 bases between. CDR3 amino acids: CASSGSPDRGEQYF. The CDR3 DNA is TGTGCCAGCAGCGGGAGCCCGGATCGGGGAGAGCAGTACTTC.

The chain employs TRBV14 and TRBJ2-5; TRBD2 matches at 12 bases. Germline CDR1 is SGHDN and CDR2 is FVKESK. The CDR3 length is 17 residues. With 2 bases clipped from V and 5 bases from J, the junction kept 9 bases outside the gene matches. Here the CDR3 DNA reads TGTGCCAGCAGCCAACGTCCTGGACTAGCGGGATGGGAGACCCAGTACTTC. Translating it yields CASSQRPGLAGWETQYF.

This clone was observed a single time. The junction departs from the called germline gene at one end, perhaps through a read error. CDR3 sequence (DNA): TGCGCCAGCAGCCAAGGTCCGGGGCGAGAAATCGCTGCCTTC. Its protein is CASSQGPGREIAAF. The V call is TRBV4-1, the J call TRBJ2-7; D might be TRBD1 or TRBD2, each matching 5 bases. CDR3 length equals 14 residues. Germline lookup yields CDR1 MGHRA and CDR2 YSYEKL.

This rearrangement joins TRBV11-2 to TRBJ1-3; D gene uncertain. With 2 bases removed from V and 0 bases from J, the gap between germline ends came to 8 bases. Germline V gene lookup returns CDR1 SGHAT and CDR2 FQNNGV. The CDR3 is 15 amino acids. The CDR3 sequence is CASSLYSSSGNTIYF. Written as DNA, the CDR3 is TGTGCCAGCAGCTTATATTCCAGCTCTGGAAACACCATATATTTT. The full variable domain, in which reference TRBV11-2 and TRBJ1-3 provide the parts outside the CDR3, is EAGVAQSPRYKIIEKRQSVAFWCNPISGHATLYWYQQILGQGPKLLIQFQNNGVVDDSQLPKDRFSAERLKGVDSTLKIQPAKLEDSAVYLCASSLYSSSGNTIYFGEGSWLTVV.

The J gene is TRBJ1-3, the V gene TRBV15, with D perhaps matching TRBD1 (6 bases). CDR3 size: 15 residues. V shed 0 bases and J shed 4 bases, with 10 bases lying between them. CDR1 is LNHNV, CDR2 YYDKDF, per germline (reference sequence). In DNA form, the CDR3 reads TGTGCCACCAGCAGAGATCCCGGGGGCGGAAACACCATATATTTT. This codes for CATSRDPGGGNTIYF.

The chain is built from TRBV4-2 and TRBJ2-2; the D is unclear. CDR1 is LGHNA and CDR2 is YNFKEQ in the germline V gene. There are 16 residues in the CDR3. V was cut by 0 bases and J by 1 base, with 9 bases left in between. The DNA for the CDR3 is TGTGCCAGCAGCCAAGATGAACTCGTGAACACCGGGGAGCTGTTTTTT. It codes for CASSQDELVNTGELFF.

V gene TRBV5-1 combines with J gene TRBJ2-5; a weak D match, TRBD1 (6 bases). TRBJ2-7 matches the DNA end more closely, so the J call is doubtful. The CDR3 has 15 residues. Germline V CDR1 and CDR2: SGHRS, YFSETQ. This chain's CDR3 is CASSLAGHLSYEQYF. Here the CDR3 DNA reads TGCGCCAGCAGCTTGGCGGGACACCTCTCCTACGAGCAGTACTTC.

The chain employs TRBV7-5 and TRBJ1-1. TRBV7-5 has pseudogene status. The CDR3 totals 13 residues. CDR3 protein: CARSPPGNTEAFF. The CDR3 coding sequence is TGTGCCAGAAGCCCCCCGGGTAACACTGAAGCTTTCTTT.

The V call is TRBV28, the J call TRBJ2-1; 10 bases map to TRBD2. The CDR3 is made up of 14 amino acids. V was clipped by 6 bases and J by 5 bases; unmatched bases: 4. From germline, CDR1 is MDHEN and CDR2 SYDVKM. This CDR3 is CASRLAGANNEQFF. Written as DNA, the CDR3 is TGTGCCAGCAGGCTAGCGGGGGCTAACAATGAGCAGTTCTTC.

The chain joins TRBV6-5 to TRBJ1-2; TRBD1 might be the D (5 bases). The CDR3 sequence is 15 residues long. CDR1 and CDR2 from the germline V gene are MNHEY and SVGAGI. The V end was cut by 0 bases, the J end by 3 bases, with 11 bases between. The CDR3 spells CASSYSRWGDYGYTF. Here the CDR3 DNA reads TGTGCCAGCAGTTACTCGAGATGGGGGGACTATGGCTACACCTTC.

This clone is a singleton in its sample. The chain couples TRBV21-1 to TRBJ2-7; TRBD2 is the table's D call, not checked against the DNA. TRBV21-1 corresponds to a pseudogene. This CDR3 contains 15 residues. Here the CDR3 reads CASNVNNGPSYEQYF. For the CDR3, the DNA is TGTGCCAGCAACGTAAATAACGGTCCCTCCTACGAGCAGTACTTC.

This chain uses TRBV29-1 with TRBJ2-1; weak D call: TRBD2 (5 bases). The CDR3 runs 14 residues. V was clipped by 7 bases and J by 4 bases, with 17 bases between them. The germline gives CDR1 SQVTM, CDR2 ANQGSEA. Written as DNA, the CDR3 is TGCAGCGCCAAAGACTATTTGGGTTACAATGAGCAGTTCTTC. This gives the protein CSAKDYLGYNEQFF.

The DNA of the CDR3 is TGTGCCAGCAGTTACGGGGTAACCGGGGAGCTGTTTTTT. It codes for CASSYGVTGELFF. The rearrangement joins TRBV6-6 to TRBJ2-2; D ambiguous. Trimming removed 2 bases at V and 5 bases at J, with 6 bases between. CDR1 and CDR2 (germline): MNHNY, SVGAGI (reference sequence). The CDR3 loop spans 13 amino acids.

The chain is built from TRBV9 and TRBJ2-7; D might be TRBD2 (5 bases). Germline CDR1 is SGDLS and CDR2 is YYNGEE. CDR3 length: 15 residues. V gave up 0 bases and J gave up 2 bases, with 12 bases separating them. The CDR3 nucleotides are TGTGCCAGCAGCGTAGCGGCGAGCGGAGCCTACGAGCAGTACTTC. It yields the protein CASSVAASGAYEQYF.

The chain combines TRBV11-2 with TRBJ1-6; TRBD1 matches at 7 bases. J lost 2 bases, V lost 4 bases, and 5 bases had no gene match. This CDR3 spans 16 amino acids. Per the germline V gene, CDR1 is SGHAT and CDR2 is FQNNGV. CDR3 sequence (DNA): TGTGCCAGCAGCTCTGTGGGACAGACCTATAATTCACCCCTCCACTTT. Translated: CASSSVGQTYNSPLHF.

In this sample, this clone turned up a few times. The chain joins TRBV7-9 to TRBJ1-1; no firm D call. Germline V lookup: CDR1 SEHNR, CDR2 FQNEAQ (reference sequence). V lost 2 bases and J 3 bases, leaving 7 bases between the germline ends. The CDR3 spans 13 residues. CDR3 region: CASSLSRDTEAFF. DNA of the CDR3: TGTGCCAGCAGCTTATCCCGGGACACTGAAGCTTTCTTT.

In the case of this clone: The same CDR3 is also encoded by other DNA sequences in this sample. The CDR3 DNA follows: TGTGCCAGCAGTCCAATGGGGGGGGGCTGGAGCTCCTACGAGCAGTACTTC. As protein: CASSPMGGGWSSYEQYF. The V call is TRBV28, the J call TRBJ2-7; tentative D call: TRBD2 (7 bases). Germline assignment: CDR1 MDHEN and CDR2 SYDVKM. V was cut by 5 bases and J by 0 bases, with 20 bases left in between. The CDR3 contains 17 residues.

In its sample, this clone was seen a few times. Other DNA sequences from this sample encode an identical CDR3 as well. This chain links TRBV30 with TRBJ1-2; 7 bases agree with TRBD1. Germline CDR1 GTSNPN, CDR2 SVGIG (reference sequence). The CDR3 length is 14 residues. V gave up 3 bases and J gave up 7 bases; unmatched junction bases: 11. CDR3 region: CAWRRGQGGFGYTF. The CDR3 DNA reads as TGTGCCTGGAGGAGGGGTCAGGGGGGATTTGGCTACACCTTC.

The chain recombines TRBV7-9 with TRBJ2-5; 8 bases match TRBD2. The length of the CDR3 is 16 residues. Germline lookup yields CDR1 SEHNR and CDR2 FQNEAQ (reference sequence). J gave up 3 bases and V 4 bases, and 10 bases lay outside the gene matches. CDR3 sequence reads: CASSYQPGTSKETQYF. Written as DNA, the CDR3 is TGTGCCAGCAGCTACCAGCCCGGGACTAGTAAAGAGACCCAGTACTTC.

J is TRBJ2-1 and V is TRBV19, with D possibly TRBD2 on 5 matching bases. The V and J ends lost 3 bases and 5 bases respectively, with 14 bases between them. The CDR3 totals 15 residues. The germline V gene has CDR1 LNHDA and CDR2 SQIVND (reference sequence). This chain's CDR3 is CASSIWLAVDNEQFF. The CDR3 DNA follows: TGTGCCAGTAGTATCTGGCTAGCAGTCGACAATGAGCAGTTCTTC.

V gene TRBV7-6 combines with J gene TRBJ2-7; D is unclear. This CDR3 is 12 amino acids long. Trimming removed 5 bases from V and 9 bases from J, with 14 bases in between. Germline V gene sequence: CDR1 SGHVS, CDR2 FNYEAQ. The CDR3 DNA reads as TGTGCCAGCAGCCCGGGCGGTCTCTTGCAGTACTTC. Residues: CASSPGGLLQYF.

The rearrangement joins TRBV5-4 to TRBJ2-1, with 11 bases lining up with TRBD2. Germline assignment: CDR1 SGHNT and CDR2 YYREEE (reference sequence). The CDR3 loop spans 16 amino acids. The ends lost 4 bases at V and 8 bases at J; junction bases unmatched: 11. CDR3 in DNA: TGTGCCAGCAGCCCTGGTGCGACTAGCGGGAACTATGAGCAGTTCTTC. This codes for CASSPGATSGNYEQFF.